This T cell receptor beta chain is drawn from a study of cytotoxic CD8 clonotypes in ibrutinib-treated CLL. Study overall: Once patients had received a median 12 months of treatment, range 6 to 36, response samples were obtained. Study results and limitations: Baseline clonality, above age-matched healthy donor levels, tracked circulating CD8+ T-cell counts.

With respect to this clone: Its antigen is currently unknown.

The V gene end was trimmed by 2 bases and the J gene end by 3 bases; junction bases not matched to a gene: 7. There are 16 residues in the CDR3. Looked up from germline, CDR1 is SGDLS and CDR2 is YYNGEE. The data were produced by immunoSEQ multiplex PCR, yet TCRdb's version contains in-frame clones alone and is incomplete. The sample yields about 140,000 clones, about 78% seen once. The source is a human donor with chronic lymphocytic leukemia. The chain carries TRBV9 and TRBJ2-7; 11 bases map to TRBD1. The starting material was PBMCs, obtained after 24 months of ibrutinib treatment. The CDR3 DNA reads TGTGCCAGCAGCGTCCAAACGGGACAGGGGGTCTACGAGCAGTACTTC. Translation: CASSVQTGQGVYEQYF.